The T cell receptor beta chain described here comes from a study of human T cells and chemical hapten exposure. V was pared by 3 bases and J by 3 bases, with 5 bases of the junction left unmatched. The germline gives CDR1 SGHAT, CDR2 FQNNGV. The CDR3 spans 15 residues. Each CDR3 protein gets one entry after TCRdb re-called the RACE reads with MiXCR. The sample yields some 120,000 distinct CDR3 sequences, about 12% seen once. As to time point: patch test 1, 2 weeks after DPC sensitization. Treatment: therapeutic diphenylcyclopropenone sensitization with weekly scalp DPC. This rearrangement joins TRBV11-2 to TRBJ2-5; TRBD1 matches at 9 bases. The sample was whole blood, taken in connection with sensitization to the hapten diphenylcyclopropenone (DPC). The clonotype was recovered from a woman aged 50 to 60 with alopecia areata. Some clones in this sample may be carry-over from other donors' samples. The CDR3 DNA reads TGTGCCAGCAGCTTCTACAGGGGGCGAGAAGAGACCCAGTACTTC. Its translation: CASSFYRGREETQYF.